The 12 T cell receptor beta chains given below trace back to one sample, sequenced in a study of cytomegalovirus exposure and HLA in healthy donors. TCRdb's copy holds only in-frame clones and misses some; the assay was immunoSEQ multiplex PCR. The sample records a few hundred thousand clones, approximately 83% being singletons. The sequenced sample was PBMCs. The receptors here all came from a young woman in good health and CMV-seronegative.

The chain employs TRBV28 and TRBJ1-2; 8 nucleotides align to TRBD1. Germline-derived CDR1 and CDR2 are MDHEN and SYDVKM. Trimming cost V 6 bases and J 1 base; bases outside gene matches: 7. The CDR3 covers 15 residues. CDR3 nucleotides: TGTGCCAGCAGGCCTCAGGGGGCGCGTAACTATGGCTACACCTTC. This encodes CASRPQGARNYGYTF.

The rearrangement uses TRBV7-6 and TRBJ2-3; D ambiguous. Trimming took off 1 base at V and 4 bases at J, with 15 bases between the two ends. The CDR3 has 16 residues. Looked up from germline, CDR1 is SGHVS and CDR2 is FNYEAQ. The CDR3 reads CASSLVSGVDPDTQYF. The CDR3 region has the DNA TGTGCCAGCAGCTTAGTAAGTGGAGTAGACCCAGATACGCAGTATTTT. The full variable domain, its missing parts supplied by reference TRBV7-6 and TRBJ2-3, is GAGVSQSPRYKVTKRGQDVALRCDPISGHVSLYWYRQALGQGPEFLTYFNYEAQQDKSGLPNDRFSAERPEGSISTLTIQRTEQRDSAMYRCASSLVSGVDPDTQYFGPGTRLTVL.

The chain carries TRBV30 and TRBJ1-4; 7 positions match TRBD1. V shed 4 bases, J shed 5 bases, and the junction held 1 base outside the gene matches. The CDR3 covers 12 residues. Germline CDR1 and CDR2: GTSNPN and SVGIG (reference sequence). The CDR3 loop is CAWTGGNEKLFF. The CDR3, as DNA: TGTGCCTGGACAGGGGGGAATGAAAAACTGTTTTTT.

The CDR3 region has the DNA TGTGCCAGCAGTTACCCGTCAGGGGGCGGGAGCTACACCTTC. Protein: CASSYPSGGGSYTF. The chain couples TRBV28 to TRBJ1-2, with 8 bases fitting TRBD1. CDR3 size: 14 residues. Germline CDR1 is MDHEN and CDR2 is SYDVKM. V was pared by 4 bases and J by 9 bases, with 10 bases of the junction left unmatched.

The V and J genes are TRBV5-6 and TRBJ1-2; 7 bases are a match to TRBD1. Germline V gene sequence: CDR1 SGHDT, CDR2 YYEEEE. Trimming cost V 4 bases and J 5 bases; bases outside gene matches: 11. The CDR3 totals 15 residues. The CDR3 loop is CASSLPGGGLYGYTF. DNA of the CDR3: TGTGCCAGCAGCCTACCGGGAGGGGGCTTATATGGCTACACCTTC.

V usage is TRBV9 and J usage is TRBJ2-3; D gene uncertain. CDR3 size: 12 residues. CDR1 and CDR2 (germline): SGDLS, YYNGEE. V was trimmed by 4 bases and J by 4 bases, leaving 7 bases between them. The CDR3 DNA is TGTGCCAGCAGCCCAGAGGCAGATACGCAGTATTTT. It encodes CASSPEADTQYF.

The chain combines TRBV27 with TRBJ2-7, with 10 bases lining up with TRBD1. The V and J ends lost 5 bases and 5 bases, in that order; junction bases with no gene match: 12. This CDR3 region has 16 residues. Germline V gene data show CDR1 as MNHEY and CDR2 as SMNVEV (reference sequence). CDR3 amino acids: CASSKLTGTGDNEQYF. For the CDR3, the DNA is TGTGCCAGCAGTAAGCTGACCGGGACAGGGGATAACGAGCAGTACTTC.

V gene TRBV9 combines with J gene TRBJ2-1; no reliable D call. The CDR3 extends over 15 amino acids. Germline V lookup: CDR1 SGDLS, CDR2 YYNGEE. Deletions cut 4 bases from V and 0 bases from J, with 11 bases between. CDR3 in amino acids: CASSYRDSSYNEQFF. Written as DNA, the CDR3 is TGTGCCAGCAGCTACAGAGATTCCTCCTACAATGAGCAGTTCTTC.

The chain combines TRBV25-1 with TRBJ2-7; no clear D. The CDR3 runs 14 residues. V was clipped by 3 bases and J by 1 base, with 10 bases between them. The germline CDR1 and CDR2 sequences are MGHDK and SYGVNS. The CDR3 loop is CASSEFPSSYEQYF. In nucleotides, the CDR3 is TGTGCCAGCAGTGAGTTTCCATCATCCTACGAGCAGTACTTC.

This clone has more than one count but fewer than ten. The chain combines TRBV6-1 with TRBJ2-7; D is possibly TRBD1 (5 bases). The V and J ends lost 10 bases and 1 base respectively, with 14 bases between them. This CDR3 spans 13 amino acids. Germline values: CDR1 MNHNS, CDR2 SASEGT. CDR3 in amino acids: CATLKTVSYEQYF. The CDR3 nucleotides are TGTGCCACCCTAAAGACAGTTTCCTACGAGCAGTACTTC.

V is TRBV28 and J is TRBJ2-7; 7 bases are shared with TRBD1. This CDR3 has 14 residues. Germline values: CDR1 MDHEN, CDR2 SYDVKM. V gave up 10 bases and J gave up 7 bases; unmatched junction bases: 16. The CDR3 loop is CATLGRGIQDEQYF. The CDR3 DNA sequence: TGTGCCACCTTAGGCAGGGGGATCCAGGATGAGCAGTACTTC.

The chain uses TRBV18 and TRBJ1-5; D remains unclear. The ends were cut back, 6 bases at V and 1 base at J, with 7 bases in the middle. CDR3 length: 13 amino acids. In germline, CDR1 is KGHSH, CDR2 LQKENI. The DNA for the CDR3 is TGTGCCAGCTCGGGAGAAAGCAATCAGCCCCAGCATTTT. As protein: CASSGESNQPQHF.